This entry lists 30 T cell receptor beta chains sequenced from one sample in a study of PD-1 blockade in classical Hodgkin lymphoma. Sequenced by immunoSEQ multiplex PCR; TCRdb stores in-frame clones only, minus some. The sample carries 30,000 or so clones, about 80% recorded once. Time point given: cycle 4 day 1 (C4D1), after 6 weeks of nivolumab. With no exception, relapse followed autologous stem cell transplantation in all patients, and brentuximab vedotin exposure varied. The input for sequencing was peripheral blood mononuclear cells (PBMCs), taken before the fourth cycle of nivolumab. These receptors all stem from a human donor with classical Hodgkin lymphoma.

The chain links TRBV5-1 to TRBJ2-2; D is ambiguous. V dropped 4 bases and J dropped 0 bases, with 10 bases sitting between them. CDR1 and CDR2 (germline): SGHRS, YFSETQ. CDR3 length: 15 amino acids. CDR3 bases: TGCGCCAGCAGCGCCGGGTCGACGAACACCGGGGAGCTGTTTTTT. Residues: CASSAGSTNTGELFF.

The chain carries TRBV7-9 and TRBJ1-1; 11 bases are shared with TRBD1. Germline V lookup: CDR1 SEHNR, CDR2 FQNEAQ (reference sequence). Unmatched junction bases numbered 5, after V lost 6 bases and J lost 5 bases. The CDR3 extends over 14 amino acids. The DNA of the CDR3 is TGTGCCAGCAGGTCCGGGACAGGGGGAACTGAAGCTTTCTTT. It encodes CASRSGTGGTEAFF.

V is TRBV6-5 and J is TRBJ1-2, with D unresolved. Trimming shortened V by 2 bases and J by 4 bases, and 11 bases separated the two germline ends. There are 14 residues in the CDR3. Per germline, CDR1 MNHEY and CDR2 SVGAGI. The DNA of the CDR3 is TGTGCCAGCAGTTACGCGGGGTCCGTCTATGGCTACACCTTC. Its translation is CASSYAGSVYGYTF.

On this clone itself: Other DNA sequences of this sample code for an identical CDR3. CDR3 sequence reads: CASSLGAGYNEQFF. Written as DNA, the CDR3 is TGTGCCAGCAGTTTGGGAGCGGGTTACAATGAGCAGTTCTTC. The chain has TRBV27 and TRBJ2-1; D possibly corresponds to TRBD2 (6 bases). Germline CDR1 MNHEY, CDR2 SMNVEV (reference sequence). The V end was cut by 3 bases, the J end by 4 bases, with 10 bases between. This CDR3 spans 14 amino acids.

CDR3: CASSNRGGSLGQPQHF. DNA for the CDR3: TGTGCCAGTAGTAACCGGGGGGGATCATTAGGTCAGCCCCAGCATTTT. This sequence joins TRBV19 and TRBJ1-5; D possibly corresponds to TRBD1 (5 bases). V was shortened by 4 bases and J by 6 bases, with 19 bases between the two germline ends. Germline values: CDR1 LNHDA, CDR2 SQIVND (reference sequence). The CDR3 contains 16 residues.

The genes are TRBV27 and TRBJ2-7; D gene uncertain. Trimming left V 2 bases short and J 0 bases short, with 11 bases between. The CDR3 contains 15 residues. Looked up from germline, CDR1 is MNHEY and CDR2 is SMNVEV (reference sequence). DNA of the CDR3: TGTGCCAGCAGTTTAAAGGGCCAGCCCTCCTACGAGCAGTACTTC. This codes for CASSLKGQPSYEQYF.

The CDR3 loop is CASNSLAGPGELFF. CDR3 nucleotides: TGCGCCAGCAACTCTCTAGCGGGACCCGGGGAGCTGTTTTTT. This chain links TRBV5-1 with TRBJ2-2, with TRBD2 matching 9 bases. The CDR3 is made up of 14 amino acids. Germline V gene sequence: CDR1 SGHRS, CDR2 YFSETQ. V was clipped by 6 bases and J by 6 bases; unmatched bases: 6.

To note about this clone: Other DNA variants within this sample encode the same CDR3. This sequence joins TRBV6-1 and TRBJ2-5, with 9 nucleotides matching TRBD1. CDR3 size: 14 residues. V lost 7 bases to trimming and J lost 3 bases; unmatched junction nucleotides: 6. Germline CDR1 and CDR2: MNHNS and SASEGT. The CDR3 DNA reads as TGTGCCAGCAACCCCGGACAGGGGAAAGAGACCCAGTACTTC. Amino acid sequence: CASNPGQGKETQYF.

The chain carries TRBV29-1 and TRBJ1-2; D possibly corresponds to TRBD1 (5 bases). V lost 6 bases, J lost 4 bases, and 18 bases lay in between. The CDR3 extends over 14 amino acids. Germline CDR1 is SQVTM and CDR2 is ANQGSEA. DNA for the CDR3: TGCAGCGTCCACCTGCCTCAGGGTAGCTATGGCTACACCTTC. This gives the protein CSVHLPQGSYGYTF.

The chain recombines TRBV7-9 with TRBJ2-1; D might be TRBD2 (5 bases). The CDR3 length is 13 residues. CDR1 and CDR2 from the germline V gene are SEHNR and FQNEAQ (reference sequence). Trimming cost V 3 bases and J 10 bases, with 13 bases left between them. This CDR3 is CASSFRDEREQFF. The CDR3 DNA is TGTGCCAGCAGCTTCCGGGATGAGCGAGAGCAGTTCTTC.

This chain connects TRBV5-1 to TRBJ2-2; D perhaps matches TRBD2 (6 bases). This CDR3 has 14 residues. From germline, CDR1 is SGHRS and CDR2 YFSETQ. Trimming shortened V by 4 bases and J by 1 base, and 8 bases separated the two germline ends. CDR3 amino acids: CASSISGNTGELFF. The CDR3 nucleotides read TGCGCCAGCAGCATTAGCGGGAACACCGGGGAGCTGTTTTTT.

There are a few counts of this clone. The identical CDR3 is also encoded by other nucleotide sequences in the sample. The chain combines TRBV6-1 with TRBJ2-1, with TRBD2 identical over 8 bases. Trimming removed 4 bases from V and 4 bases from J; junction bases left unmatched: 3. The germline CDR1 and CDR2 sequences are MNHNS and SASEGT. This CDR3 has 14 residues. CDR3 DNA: TGTGCCAGCAGTGCCAGCGGGAGATACAATGAGCAGTTCTTC. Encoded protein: CASSASGRYNEQFF.

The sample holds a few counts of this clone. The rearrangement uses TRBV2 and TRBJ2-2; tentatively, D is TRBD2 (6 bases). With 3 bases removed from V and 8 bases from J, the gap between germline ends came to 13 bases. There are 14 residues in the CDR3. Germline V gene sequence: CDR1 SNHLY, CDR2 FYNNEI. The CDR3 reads CASSETGLPGELFF. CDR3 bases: TGTGCCAGCAGTGAGACGGGACTCCCTGGGGAGCTGTTTTTT.

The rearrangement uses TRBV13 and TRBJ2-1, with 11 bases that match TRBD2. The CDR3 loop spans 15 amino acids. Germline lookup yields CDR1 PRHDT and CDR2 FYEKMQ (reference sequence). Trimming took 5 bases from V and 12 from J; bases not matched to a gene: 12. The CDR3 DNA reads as TGTGCCAGCAGCACAACCGGGACTAGCGGCTCACGGCAGTTCTTC. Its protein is CASSTTGTSGSRQFF.

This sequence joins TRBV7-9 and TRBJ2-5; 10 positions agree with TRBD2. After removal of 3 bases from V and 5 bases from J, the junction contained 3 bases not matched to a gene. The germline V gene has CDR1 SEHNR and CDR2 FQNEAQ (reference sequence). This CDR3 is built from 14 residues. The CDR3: CASSFGTSAETQYF. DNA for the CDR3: TGTGCCAGCAGCTTCGGGACTAGCGCTGAGACCCAGTACTTC.

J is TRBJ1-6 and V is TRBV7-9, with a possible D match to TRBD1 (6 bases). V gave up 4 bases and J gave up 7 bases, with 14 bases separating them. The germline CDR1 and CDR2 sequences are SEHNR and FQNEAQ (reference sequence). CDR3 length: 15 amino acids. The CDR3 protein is CASSSGWGANSPLHF. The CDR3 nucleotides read TGTGCCAGCAGCTCCGGGTGGGGGGCGAATTCACCCCTCCACTTT.

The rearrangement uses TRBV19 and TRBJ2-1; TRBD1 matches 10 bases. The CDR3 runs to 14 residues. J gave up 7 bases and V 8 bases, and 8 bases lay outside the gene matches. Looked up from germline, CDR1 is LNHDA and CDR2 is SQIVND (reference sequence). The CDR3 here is CASGRTGGGNEQFF. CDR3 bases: TGTGCCAGTGGTAGGACAGGGGGAGGGAATGAGCAGTTCTTC.

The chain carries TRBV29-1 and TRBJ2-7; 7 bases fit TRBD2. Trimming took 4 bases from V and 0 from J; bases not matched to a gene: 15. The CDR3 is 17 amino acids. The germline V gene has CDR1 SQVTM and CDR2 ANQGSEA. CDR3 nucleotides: TGCAGCGTTGGTGGGCTAGCGGAGGGCCCCAACTCCTACGAGCAGTACTTC. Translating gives CSVGGLAEGPNSYEQYF.

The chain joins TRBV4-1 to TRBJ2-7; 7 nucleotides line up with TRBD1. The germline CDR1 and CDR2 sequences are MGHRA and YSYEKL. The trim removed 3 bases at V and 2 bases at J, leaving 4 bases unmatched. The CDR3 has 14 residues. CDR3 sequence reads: CASSHGQGAYEQYF. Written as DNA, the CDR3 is TGCGCCAGCAGCCACGGGCAGGGGGCCTACGAGCAGTACTTC.

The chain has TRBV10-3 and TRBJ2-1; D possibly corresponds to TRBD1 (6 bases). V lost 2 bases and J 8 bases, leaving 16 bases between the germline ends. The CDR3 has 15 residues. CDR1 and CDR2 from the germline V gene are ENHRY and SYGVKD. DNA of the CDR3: TGTGCCATCAGTGAGCGGGGTACAGGGTTCGATGAGCAGTTCTTC. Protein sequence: CAISERGTGFDEQFF.

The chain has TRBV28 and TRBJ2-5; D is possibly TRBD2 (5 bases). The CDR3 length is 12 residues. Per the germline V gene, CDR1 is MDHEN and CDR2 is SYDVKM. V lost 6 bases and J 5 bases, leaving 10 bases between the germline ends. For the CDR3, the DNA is TGTGCCAGCAGGGCGGGTGGTGAGACCCAGTACTTC. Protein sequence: CASRAGGETQYF.

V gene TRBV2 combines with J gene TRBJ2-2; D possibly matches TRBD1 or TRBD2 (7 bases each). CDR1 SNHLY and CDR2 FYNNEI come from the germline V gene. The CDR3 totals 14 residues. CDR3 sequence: CAGSGTANTGELFF. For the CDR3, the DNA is TGTGCAGGAAGCGGGACAGCGAACACCGGGGAGCTGTTTTTT.

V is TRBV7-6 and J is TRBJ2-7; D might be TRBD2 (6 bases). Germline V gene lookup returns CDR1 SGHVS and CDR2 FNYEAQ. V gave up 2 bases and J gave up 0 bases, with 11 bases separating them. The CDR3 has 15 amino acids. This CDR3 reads CASSLNPGDSYEQYF. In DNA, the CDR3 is TGTGCCAGCAGCTTAAATCCGGGGGACTCCTACGAGCAGTACTTC.

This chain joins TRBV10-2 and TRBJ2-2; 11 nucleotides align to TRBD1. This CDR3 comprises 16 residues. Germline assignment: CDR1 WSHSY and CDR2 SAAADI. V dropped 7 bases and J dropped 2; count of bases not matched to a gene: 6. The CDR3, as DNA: TGCGCCAGCAAGCCCCGGACAGGGGGCAACACCGGGGAGCTGTTTTTT. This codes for CASKPRTGGNTGELFF.

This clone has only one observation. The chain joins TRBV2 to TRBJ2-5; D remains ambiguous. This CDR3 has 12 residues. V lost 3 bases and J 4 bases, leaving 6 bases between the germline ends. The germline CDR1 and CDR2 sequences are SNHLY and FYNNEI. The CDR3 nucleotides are TGTGCCAGCAGTGATTTGATAGAGACCCAGTACTTC. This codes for CASSDLIETQYF.

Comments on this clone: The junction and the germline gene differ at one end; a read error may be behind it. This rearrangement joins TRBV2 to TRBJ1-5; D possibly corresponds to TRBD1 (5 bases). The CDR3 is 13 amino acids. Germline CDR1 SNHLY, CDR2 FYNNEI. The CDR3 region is CASMRGVNQPQHF. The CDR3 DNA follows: TGCGCCAGTATGCGGGGGGTTAATCAGCCCCAGCATTTT.

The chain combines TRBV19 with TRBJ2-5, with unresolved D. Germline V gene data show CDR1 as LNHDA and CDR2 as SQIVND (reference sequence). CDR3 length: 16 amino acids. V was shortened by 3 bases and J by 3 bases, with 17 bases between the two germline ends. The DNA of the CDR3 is TGTGCCAGTAGTATGTCGGTCGGCGGTGGCGAAGAGACCCAGTACTTC. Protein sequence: CASSMSVGGGEETQYF.

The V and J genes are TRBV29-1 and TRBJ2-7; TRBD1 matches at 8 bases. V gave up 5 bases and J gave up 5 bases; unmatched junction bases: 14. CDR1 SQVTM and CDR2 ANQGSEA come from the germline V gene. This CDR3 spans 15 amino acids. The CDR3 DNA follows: TGCAGCGTTTTAACCGCAGGGGGCTATATCCACGAGCAGTACTTC. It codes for CSVLTAGGYIHEQYF.

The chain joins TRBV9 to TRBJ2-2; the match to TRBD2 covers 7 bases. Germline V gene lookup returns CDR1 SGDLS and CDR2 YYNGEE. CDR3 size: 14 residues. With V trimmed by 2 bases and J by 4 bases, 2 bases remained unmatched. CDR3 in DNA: TGTGCCAGCAGCGTTAGCGGGTCCACCGGGGAGCTGTTTTTT. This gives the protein CASSVSGSTGELFF.

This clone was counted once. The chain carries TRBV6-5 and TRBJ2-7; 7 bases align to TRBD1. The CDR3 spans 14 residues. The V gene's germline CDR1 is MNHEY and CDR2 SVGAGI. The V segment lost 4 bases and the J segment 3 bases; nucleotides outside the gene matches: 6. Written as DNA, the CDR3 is TGTGCCAGCAGTTCCGGGACAGCTGGCTACGAGCAGTACTTC. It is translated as CASSSGTAGYEQYF.